This entry lists 30 T cell receptor beta chains sequenced from one sample in a study of T cell repertoires in cytomegalovirus infection. Antigens of these TCRs are unknown. TCRdb re-derived calls from the reads in MiXCR, one entry per CDR3 protein. The repertoire has around 69,000 distinct CDR3 sequences, around 28% of them found once; the top ten carry about 60%. The sequencing used CD8+ T cells from cultured PBMCs, collected from culture after CMV antigen stimulation. Receptors were obtained from a human donor in good health (CMV status not recorded). Some clones in this sample may be carry-over from other donors' samples.

V usage is TRBV7-8 and J usage is TRBJ2-2; perhaps TRBD2 as D (5 bases). Germline assignment: CDR1 SGHVS and CDR2 FQNEAQ. The CDR3 has 17 amino acids. Between the trimmed V and J ends, which lost 5 bases and 4 bases, there was a span of 20 bases. The CDR3 sequence: CASSPRGSVVSTGELFF. DNA for the CDR3: TGTGCCAGCAGCCCCCGGGGTAGCGTAGTCTCCACCGGGGAGCTGTTTTTT.

Comments on this clonotype: This may come from a read error, since a much larger clone is one base off. CDR3 region: CASSLVEIREQYF. CDR3 coding DNA: TGTGCCAGCAGCTTAGTAGAGATCCGCGAGCAGTACTTC. The V gene is TRBV11-2, the J gene TRBJ2-7; D call uncertain. V shed 1 base and J shed 6 bases, with 10 bases lying between them. The CDR3 length is 13 residues. CDR1 and CDR2 from the germline V gene are SGHAT and FQNNGV.

This clonotype has just a few counts. This rearrangement joins TRBV20-1 to TRBJ1-1; D is uncertain. This CDR3 has 12 residues. CDR1 is DFQATT, CDR2 SNEGSKA, per germline (reference sequence). V lost 6 bases to trimming and J lost 1 base, with 9 bases between them. The CDR3 spells CSAPDPNTEAFF. The CDR3 nucleotides read TGCAGTGCCCCCGACCCGAACACTGAAGCTTTCTTT.

The rearrangement links TRBV4-1 to TRBJ2-7, with D perhaps assigned TRBD1 or TRBD2 (5 bases each). The germline V gene has CDR1 MGHRA and CDR2 YSYEKL. This CDR3 region has 13 residues. V dropped 5 bases and J dropped 4 bases, with 12 bases sitting between them. Written as DNA, the CDR3 is TGCGCCAGCAGCTCCGGGACGCTGTACGAGCAGTACTTC. Protein: CASSSGTLYEQYF.

The sample holds many counts of this clonotype. DNA for the CDR3: TGTGCCAGCAGGTCCGAAACGACAGGGGCCTTGAACACTGAAGCTTTCTTT. Translation gives CASRSETTGALNTEAFF. The chain recombines TRBV28 with TRBJ1-1, with 8 bases identical to TRBD1. The CDR3 covers 17 residues. Germline V gives CDR1 MDHEN, CDR2 SYDVKM. Unmatched junction bases numbered 12, after V lost 6 bases and J lost 0 bases.

The table lists this clonotype with many counts. The chain recombines TRBV5-1 with TRBJ1-2; TRBD1 agrees at 9 bases. The CDR3 is 14 residues long. Trimming at V came to 4 bases and at J to 10 bases, leaving 11 bases not matched to a gene. Germline CDR1 reads SGHRS; CDR2 reads YFSETQ. CDR3 DNA: TGCGCCAGCAGCCCCCGACAGGGGGTGAGTCACTACACCTTC. Translation: CASSPRQGVSHYTF.

This clonotype turned up a few times. V and J are TRBV4-1 and TRBJ2-3, with a tentative D call TRBD2 (5 bases). The V end was cut by 1 base, the J end by 1 base, with 12 bases between. CDR3 size: 16 residues. Looked up from germline, CDR1 is MGHRA and CDR2 is YSYEKL. The CDR3 DNA reads as TGCGCCAGCAGCCAAGGGACCTCCGGGGGCACAGATACGCAGTATTTT. Translated: CASSQGTSGGTDTQYF.

This chain links TRBV7-6 with TRBJ1-2, with D maybe TRBD1 (5 bases). V dropped 2 bases and J dropped 3 bases, with 19 bases sitting between them. The length of the CDR3 is 17 residues. The germline CDR1 and CDR2 sequences are SGHVS and FNYEAQ. CDR3 bases: TGTGCCAGCAGCTTAACATCCGGGGGAGGTGGCGACTATGGCTACACCTTC. Its translation is CASSLTSGGGGDYGYTF.

This clonotype has just a few counts. The CDR3, as DNA: TGTGCCAGCAGCCCAAGGGGGGGGCTGAACAATGAGCAGTTCTTC. Translation: CASSPRGGLNNEQFF. This sequence joins TRBV7-3 and TRBJ2-1; weak D call: TRBD2 (7 bases). The V gene lost 5 bases and the J gene lost 5 bases, with 16 bases spanning the gap. Germline CDR1 is SGHTA and CDR2 is FQGTGA. This CDR3 has 15 amino acids.

V usage is TRBV12-3 or TRBV12-4 and J usage is TRBJ2-6; D uncertain. V was clipped by 1 base and J by 4 bases, with 5 bases between them. The CDR3 is 14 amino acids. The CDR3 sequence is CASSLEWGANVLTF. CDR3 nucleotides: TGTGCCAGCAGTTTAGAGTGGGGGGCCAACGTCCTGACTTTC.

The genes are TRBV4-1 and TRBJ1-1, with 7 bases lining up with TRBD1. The CDR3 runs 15 residues. V trimming: 1 base; J trimming: 5 bases; junction bases outside the gene matches: 7. Germline assignment: CDR1 MGHRA and CDR2 YSYEKL. For the CDR3, the DNA is TGCGCCAGCAGCCAAGTTTACGACAGGGCGACTGAAGCTTTCTTT. Translation: CASSQVYDRATEAFF.

The chain recombines TRBV15 with TRBJ1-6, with D possibly TRBD1 on 6 matching bases. Germline CDR1 and CDR2: LNHNV and YYDKDF (reference sequence). The V and J ends lost 0 bases and 9 bases respectively, with 12 bases between them. The CDR3 loop spans 15 amino acids. In DNA form, the CDR3 reads TGTGCCACCAGCAGAGAGGGGGCTAACAGTTCACCCCTCCACTTT. Protein product: CATSREGANSSPLHF.

This sequence joins TRBV4-1 and TRBJ2-3; TRBD2 might be the D (5 bases). This CDR3 contains 17 residues. V lost 1 base, J lost 2 bases, and 16 bases lay in between. In germline, CDR1 is MGHRA, CDR2 YSYEKL. In nucleotides, the CDR3 is TGCGCCAGCAGCCAAGTACCTAACGGGATCAACACAGATACGCAGTATTTT. Amino acids: CASSQVPNGINTDTQYF.

J is TRBJ1-6 and V is TRBV14; maybe TRBD1 (6 bases). The CDR3 sequence is 19 residues long. V shed 0 bases and J shed 7 bases, with 22 bases lying between them. The germline V gene encodes CDR1 SGHDN and CDR2 FVKESK. CDR3 sequence reads: CASSQESLNRVGQNSPLHF. CDR3 DNA: TGTGCCAGCAGCCAAGAGAGCCTGAACAGGGTTGGACAAAATTCACCCCTCCACTTT.

Only a few counts were recorded for this clonotype. The genes are TRBV12-3 or TRBV12-4 and TRBJ1-1; a weak D match, TRBD1 (5 bases). CDR3 size: 12 residues. The ends were cut back, 11 bases at V and 6 bases at J, with 16 bases in the middle. CDR3 amino acids: CAGTRQSPEAFF. The CDR3 DNA reads as TGTGCCGGGACCAGACAATCCCCTGAAGCTTTCTTT.

This clonotype turned up a few times. V and J are TRBV11-1 and TRBJ2-3; D is unresolved. V gave up 2 bases and J gave up 0 bases, with 9 bases separating them. This CDR3 spans 15 amino acids. Germline loops: CDR1 SGHAT, CDR2 FQDESV (reference sequence). CDR3 sequence (DNA): TGTGCCAGCAGCTTAATGGCGTCTAGCACAGATACGCAGTATTTT. As protein: CASSLMASSTDTQYF. The entire variable domain, with the rest obtained from reference TRBV11-1 and TRBJ2-3, is as follows: EAEVAQSPRYKITEKSQAVAFWCDPISGHATLYWYRQILGQGPELLVQFQDESVVDDSQLPKDRFSAERLKGVDSTLKIQPAELGDSAMYLCASSLMASSTDTQYFGPGTRLTVL.

Note on this clonotype: Lacking the conserved final phenylalanine or tryptophan, this CDR3 likely reflects a read error. No DNA is shown, since the ends of the CDR3 on it are uncertain; the CDR3 is the one TCRdb lists. The chain is built from TRBV28 and TRBJ2-3; the DNA was not compared with TRBD2, the D call given in the table. Germline V gene data show CDR1 as MDHEN and CDR2 as SYDVKM. The CDR3 is 14 residues long, counting both termini. CDR3 amino acids: CASMGRLAGAPGSY.

This clonotype was counted at least ten times. The chain links TRBV3-1 to TRBJ2-1; 10 bases are shared with TRBD2. This CDR3 spans 19 amino acids. Germline loops: CDR1 LGHDT, CDR2 YNNKEL (reference sequence). The trim removed 0 bases at V and 1 base at J, leaving 9 bases unmatched. The CDR3, as DNA: TGTGCCAGCAGCCAAGAGTGGGCTAGCGGGAGATTGTCCTACAATGAGCAGTTCTTC. Its protein is CASSQEWASGRLSYNEQFF.

This clonotype was recorded at least ten times. This chain connects TRBV12-3 or TRBV12-4 to TRBJ2-7, with D unresolved. The CDR3 contains 13 residues. The V and J ends lost 6 bases and 6 bases respectively, with 15 bases between them. The CDR3 region is CASSNGPAGEQYF. The CDR3 nucleotides are TGTGCCAGCAGCAACGGACCCGCCGGCGAGCAGTACTTC.

The chain is built from TRBV20-1 and TRBJ2-2; 9 bases map to TRBD2. The V gene end was trimmed by 6 bases and the J gene end by 5 bases; junction bases not matched to a gene: 19. The CDR3 has 18 amino acids. The germline CDR1 and CDR2 sequences are DFQATT and SNEGSKA (reference sequence). The CDR3 is CSATSSGAHTLGTGELFF. DNA for the CDR3: TGCAGTGCCACCTCTAGCGGGGCGCACACCTTGGGGACCGGGGAGCTGTTTTTT.

The chain joins TRBV7-9 to TRBJ1-4; a possible D gene is TRBD1 (5 bases). CDR3 length: 12 amino acids. The germline V gene has CDR1 SEHNR and CDR2 FQNEAQ (reference sequence). V was clipped by 3 bases and J by 13 bases, with 12 bases between them. The CDR3 DNA is TGTGCCAGCAGCTTTGATGGCGGGGGACTGTTTTTT. Protein product: CASSFDGGGLFF.

This rearrangement joins TRBV27 to TRBJ2-2; D could derive from TRBD1 or TRBD2 (5 bases each). Trimming removed 5 bases at V and 6 bases at J, with 13 bases between. Germline V gene sequence: CDR1 MNHEY, CDR2 SMNVEV (reference sequence). The CDR3 extends over 14 amino acids. The CDR3 DNA follows: TGTGCCAGCAGTACCGGGACGGAGCCCGGGGAGCTGTTTTTT. Its protein product is CASSTGTEPGELFF.

The rearrangement uses TRBV29-1 and TRBJ2-5; perhaps TRBD1 as D (5 bases). V gave up 3 bases and J gave up 5 bases, with 13 bases separating them. The V gene's germline CDR1 is SQVTM and CDR2 ANQGSEA. The CDR3 sequence is 13 residues long. The DNA of the CDR3 is TGCAGCGTTGATACAGGCAGTGAGGAGACCCAGTACTTC. This translates into CSVDTGSEETQYF.

This clonotype appeared many times. The chain combines TRBV7-2 with TRBJ1-1; TRBD1 matches 7 bases. The V segment lost 5 bases and the J segment 5 bases; nucleotides outside the gene matches: 8. The CDR3 spans 14 residues. Germline-derived CDR1 and CDR2 are SGHTA and FQGNSA. CDR3 loop: CASSMDRRGTEAFF. DNA of the CDR3: TGTGCCAGCAGCATGGACAGGAGGGGGACTGAAGCTTTCTTT.

The chain uses TRBV5-4 and TRBJ2-3; D unclear. The CDR3 is 14 amino acids. V lost 0 bases, J lost 4 bases, and 9 bases lay in between. Germline loops: CDR1 SGHNT, CDR2 YYREEE (reference sequence). CDR3 amino acids: CASSLGASADTQYF. DNA of the CDR3: TGTGCCAGCAGCTTGGGGGCGTCCGCAGATACGCAGTATTTT.

The chain joins TRBV6-6 to TRBJ2-7, with 15 bases lining up with TRBD2. From germline, CDR1 is MNHNY and CDR2 SVGAGI (reference sequence). With V trimmed by 5 bases and J by 2 bases, 7 bases remained unmatched. The CDR3 sequence is 17 residues long. In DNA form, the CDR3 reads TGTGCCAGCAGTGCCCCGGGACTAGCGGGAGGAGCCTACGAGCAGTACTTC. As protein: CASSAPGLAGGAYEQYF.

The rearrangement links TRBV4-1 to TRBJ2-2, with 10 bases that match TRBD1. V was pared by 3 bases and J by 5 bases, with 3 bases of the junction left unmatched. This CDR3 spans 15 amino acids. CDR1 is MGHRA and CDR2 is YSYEKL in the germline V gene. CDR3 nucleotides: TGCGCCAGCAGCCAGGAGGGACAGGGGACCGGGGAGCTGTTTTTT. This codes for CASSQEGQGTGELFF.

This clonotype was detected only a few times. The genes are TRBV7-3 and TRBJ2-1; 8 positions agree with TRBD2. The CDR3 contains 17 residues. Germline-derived CDR1 and CDR2 are SGHTA and FQGTGA. The J segment lost 8 bases and the V segment lost 1 base, leaving 13 bases of the junction unmatched. The CDR3 reads CASSLMGRGAPRDEQFF. Written as DNA, the CDR3 is TGTGCCAGCAGCTTAATGGGGCGGGGGGCCCCCCGGGATGAGCAGTTCTTC. The entire variable domain, with the rest obtained from reference TRBV7-3 and TRBJ2-1, is as follows: GAGVSQTPSNKVTEKGKYVELRCDPISGHTALYWYRQSLGQGPEFLIYFQGTGAADDSGLPNDRFFAVRPEGSVSTLKIQRTERGDSAVYLCASSLMGRGAPRDEQFFGPGTRLTVL.

In the case of this clonotype: An end of the junction differs from the germline gene, which may be a read error. V is TRBV7-4 and J is TRBJ2-3; D not resolved. The CDR3 covers 15 residues. The germline CDR1 and CDR2 sequences are SGHVT and SQSDAQ. As DNA, the CDR3 is TGTGCCAACAGCTTAGGAGACAAGAGCACAGATACGCAGTATTTT. It encodes CANSLGDKSTDTQYF. The full variable domain, rest sourced from reference TRBV7-4 and TRBJ2-3, is GAGVSQSPRYKVAKRGRDVALRCDSISGHVTLYWYRQTLGQGSEVLTYSQSDAQRDKSGRPSGRFSAERPERSVSTLKIQRTEQGDSAVYLCANSLGDKSTDTQYFGPGTRLTVL.

The V and J genes are TRBV6-6 and TRBJ2-3; 8 nucleotides agree with TRBD1. Germline-derived CDR1 and CDR2 are MNHNY and SVGAGI (reference sequence). V was pared by 5 bases and J by 6 bases, with 7 bases of the junction left unmatched. The CDR3 length is 14 residues. The CDR3 DNA reads TGTGCCAGCAGTGAGGCAGGGGGCGACGATACGCAGTATTTT. The encoded protein is CASSEAGGDDTQYF.